Reported below is one T cell receptor beta chain. The sample holds other DNA sequences that translate to the same CDR3. This sample is drawn from a study of shared clonotypes between healthy human individuals. Deep-level running was used for the assay. Several immunoSEQ plates held equal portions of the genomic DNA taken from each subset. Sequencing was performed with immunoSEQ multiplex PCR; in TCRdb, only in-frame clones are kept and a portion is missing. The sample has roughly 2.5 million clones; 90% to 95% are singletons. The V gene's germline CDR1 is KGHSH and CDR2 LQKENI. The CDR3 totals 13 residues. The V end was cut by 3 bases, the J end by 2 bases, with 6 bases between. Memory CD4+ cells were the fraction left after CD45RA+ naive selection.

The source material was naive CD4+ T cells sorted from blood. As to subset: CD45RA+ positively selected. The chain couples TRBV18 to TRBJ2-3; D might be TRBD2 (5 bases). The sequence was obtained from a man younger than 35 in good health. The CDR3 spells CASSPRDTDTQYF. In nucleotides, the CDR3 is TGTGCCAGCTCACCTCGGGACACAGATACGCAGTATTTT.